These T cell receptor beta chains were read from a single sample in a study of blood T cells in healthy people across ages. TCRdb re-called the 5' RACE reads through MiXCR, storing one row per CDR3 protein. The sample contains approximately 1.5 million distinct CDR3 sequences, 30% to 40% of which appear only once. The specimen was blood. These receptors were collected from a woman aged 25 to 45 in good health. Each CDR3 is given with its conserved first and last residue. A D gene is named only where the DNA matches it firmly. For some rows the clone size is stated as once, few or many, or as a class when expanded; others skip it.

j_call | clone_size | d_call | v_call | cdr3_aa | cdr3_nt
TRBJ1-4 | - | - | TRBV5-1 | CASSSTGTVGGEKLFF | TGCGCCAGCAGCTCAACAGGGACCGTCGGGGGTGAAAAACTGTTTTTT
TRBJ1-4 | - | - | TRBV20-1 | CSARDSVYVANEKLFF | TGCAGTGCTAGAGATTCTGTCTACGTGGCTAATGAAAAACTGTTTTTT
TRBJ1-2 | many | - | TRBV29-1 | CSVEDQGYGYTF | TGCAGCGTTGAAGATCAAGGGTATGGCTACACCTTC
TRBJ2-3 | - | - | TRBV6-5 | CASSYRDATDTQYF | TGTGCCAGCAGTTACAGAGATGCCACAGATACGCAGTATTTT
TRBJ2-5 | few | TRBD1 | TRBV6-1 | CASGMWGGTAIQETQYF | TGTGCCAGCGGGATGTGGGGTGGGACAGCTATCCAAGAGACCCAGTACTTC
TRBJ2-2 | - | TRBD1 | TRBV20-1 | CSARDRGRTGELFF | TGCAGTGCTAGGGACAGGGGGCGCACCGGGGAGCTGTTTTTT
TRBJ2-5 | - | - | TRBV6-1 | CASSGGRTGETQYF | TGTGCCAGCAGCGGGGGCCGTACGGGGGAGACCCAGTACTTC
TRBJ2-1 | - | - | TRBV5-1 | CASSSGAGVNEQFF | TGCGCCAGCAGCTCGGGGGCAGGGGTAAATGAGCAGTTCTTC
TRBJ2-3 | - | TRBD2 | TRBV29-1 | CNVDGAGGSTDTQYF | TGCAACGTTGACGGAGCGGGAGGCAGCACAGATACGCAGTATTTT
TRBJ2-1 | - | - | TRBV12-3/TRBV12-4 | CASSQTSFEQFF | TGTGCCAGCAGTCAAACTAGTTTTGAGCAGTTCTTC
TRBJ2-1 | - | - | TRBV11-2 | CASKSPGGPYNEQFF | TGTGCCAGTAAGTCCCCAGGCGGGCCCTACAATGAGCAGTTCTTC
TRBJ2-3 | - | TRBD2 | TRBV6-5 | CASSYSGTSDADTQYF | TGTGCCAGCAGTTACTCTGGGACTAGCGACGCAGATACGCAGTATTTT
TRBJ2-3 | - | - | TRBV20-1 | CSARDPSVTDTQYF | TGCAGTGCTAGAGATCCCAGCGTCACAGATACGCAGTATTTT
TRBJ2-1 | - | TRBD1 | TRBV6-5 | CASSYSGQGAGEQFF | TGTGCCAGCAGTTACTCGGGGCAGGGGGCGGGTGAGCAGTTCTTC
TRBJ1-2 | - | - | TRBV4-1 | CASSQVQFSEWGYTF | TGCGCCAGCAGCCAAGTACAATTTTCTGAGTGGGGCTACACCTTC
TRBJ2-7 | many | TRBD1 | TRBV6-2/TRBV6-3 | CASDRGDYEQYF | TGTGCCAGCGACAGGGGGGACTACGAGCAGTACTTC
TRBJ2-5 | - | TRBD1 | TRBV29-1 | CSSRDRSFNEQYF | TGCAGCTCCCGGGACAGATCTTTCAATGAGCAGTACTTC
TRBJ2-7 | few | TRBD2 | TRBV27 | CASSLAGGNLYEQYF | TGTGCCAGCAGTCTAGCGGGAGGAAATCTCTACGAGCAGTACTTC
TRBJ2-5 | few | - | TRBV4-1 | CASSQGPRQAETQYF | TGCGCCAGCAGCCAAGGTCCCCGGCAGGCGGAGACCCAGTACTTC
TRBJ2-7 | - | TRBD2 | TRBV7-9 | CASSSSGGGNHEQYF | TGTGCCAGCAGCTCTAGCGGGGGGGGAAACCACGAGCAGTACTTC
TRBJ2-5 | few | TRBD2 | TRBV18 | CASSPLSGGAVETQYF | TGTGCCAGCTCACCACTCAGCGGGGGGGCCGTGGAGACCCAGTACTTC
TRBJ1-5 | - | - | TRBV6-1 | CASIDGGRWGNQPQHF | TGTGCCAGCATCGACGGGGGAAGATGGGGCAATCAGCCCCAGCATTTT
TRBJ1-3 | - | - | TRBV12-3/TRBV12-4 | CASSRPDIRSGNTIYF | TGTGCCAGCAGCCGCCCCGACATTCGCTCTGGAAACACCATATATTTT
TRBJ1-2 | - | - | TRBV29-1 | CSASLFGNYGYTF | TGCAGCGCATCCTTGTTCGGTAACTATGGCTACACCTTC
TRBJ2-1 | once | - | TRBV5-1 | CASSLKSDNEQFF | TGCGCCAGCAGCTTGAAGAGCGACAATGAGCAGTTCTTC
TRBJ1-4 | - | TRBD1 | TRBV7-2 | CASSSGQGSTKLFF | TGTGCCAGCAGCTCGGGACAGGGATCAACAAAACTGTTTTTT
TRBJ2-3 | many | - | TRBV5-1 | CASSLDRGGADTQYF | TGCGCCAGCAGCTTGGACAGGGGAGGGGCAGATACGCAGTATTTT
TRBJ2-5 | - | TRBD1 | TRBV7-9 | CASSKQGNGETQYF | TGTGCCAGCAGTAAACAGGGGAATGGGGAGACCCAGTACTTC
TRBJ2-4 | - | - | TRBV7-9 | CASSHPMVGNSAKNIQYF | TGTGCCAGCAGCCATCCGATGGTAGGGAATTCAGCCAAAAACATTCAGTACTTC
TRBJ2-5 | few | - | TRBV13 | CASSLRLKETQYF | TGTGCCAGCAGCTTAAGATTAAAAGAGACCCAGTACTTC
TRBJ2-7 | - | - | TRBV27 | CASSFKMGEQYF | TGTGCCAGCAGTTTTAAGATGGGCGAGCAGTACTTC
TRBJ2-3 | - | - | TRBV29-1 | CSVAGGLPSTDTQYF | TGCAGCGTTGCAGGGGGACTACCGAGCACAGATACGCAGTATTTT
TRBJ2-2 | - | - | TRBV11-2 | CASSSPPTGRNTGELFF | TGTGCCAGCAGCTCGCCGCCGACGGGACGAAACACCGGGGAGCTGTTTTTT
TRBJ2-2 | - | - | TRBV29-1 | CSVDRFNTGELFF | TGCAGCGTTGACAGATTCAACACCGGGGAGCTGTTTTTT
TRBJ1-1 | - | - | TRBV3-1 | CASSQDHSPMNTEAFF | TGTGCCAGCAGCCAAGATCACAGTCCGATGAACACTGAAGCTTTCTTT
TRBJ2-5 | - | - | TRBV28 | CASTEPTDQETQYF | TGTGCCAGCACTGAGCCTACGGATCAAGAGACCCAGTACTTC